The clone carrying this T cell receptor beta chain was seen more than once but under ten times. Its antigen is as yet unknown. The data derive from a study of blood T cells in healthy people across ages. Overall study results and limits: Donor CMV status, an unknown factor, possibly confounded changes in expanded clonotypes.

A J-beta primer mix and a sample-barcoded 5' primer were used in a second PCR of about 7 to 12 cycles. TCRdb processed the 5' RACE reads anew with MiXCR; each CDR3 protein has one entry. The sample carries more than 800,000 distinct CDR3 sequences, 40% to 50% recorded once. Healthy Caucasians from Russia aged roughly 6 to 90 served as donors. Each individual donor underwent a draw of ten milliliters of peripheral blood. The source is a woman aged 60-70 years in good health. Sequencing was done on a sample of blood.

The CDR3 here is CASSPIGDQKNGESYTF. The CDR3 DNA follows: TGTGCCAGCAGTCCTATAGGGGACCAGAAGAATGGGGAATCCTACACCTTC. The gene calls are TRBV6-6 and TRBJ1-2, with D perhaps TRBD1 (5 bases). Germline values: CDR1 MNHNY, CDR2 SVGAGI (reference sequence). This CDR3 contains 17 residues. V shed 5 bases and J shed 10 bases, with 29 bases lying between them.